The 29 T cell receptor beta chains below come from one sample, sequenced in a study of T cells expressing NK-cell markers. TCRdb reworked the 5' RACE reads into one entry per CDR3 protein, no DNA. The sample has 400,000 to 550,000 distinct CDR3 sequences. The sample consisted of blood T cells: a sorted CD56 or NKG2C T cell subset, CD4+ or CD8+ T cells, or bulk PBMC T cells (not recorded which). Receptor source: a woman between 18 and 70 years old in good health.

The chain combines TRBV2 with TRBJ2-1. The CDR3 has 11 amino acids. Germline CDR1 and CDR2: SNHLY and FYNNEI. The CDR3 loop is CAIFLGDEQFF.

The CDR3 region is CASSFSGTGGPNTGELFF. This chain links TRBV5-1 with TRBJ2-2; no DNA is available, so the TRBD1 call from TCRdb remains unchecked. The CDR3 length is 18 residues. The germline gives CDR1 SGHRS, CDR2 YFSETQ.

The genes are TRBV20-1 and TRBJ2-3; as DNA is missing, the TRBD2 call by TCRdb cannot be tested. Looked up from germline, CDR1 is DFQATT and CDR2 is SNEGSKA (reference sequence). The CDR3 runs to 13 residues. CDR3 loop: CSALPPPADTQYF.

This chain uses TRBV29-1 with TRBJ2-3; TCRdb reports TRBD1, a call that lacks DNA to check it against. Germline V gene sequence: CDR1 SQVTM, CDR2 ANQGSEA. This CDR3 comprises 14 residues. CDR3 protein: CSAGRGQLTDTQYF.

This rearrangement joins TRBV10-3 to TRBJ2-7; TCRdb's assignment of TRBD1 cannot be checked, as there is no DNA. CDR3 size: 13 residues. Germline assignment: CDR1 ENHRY and CDR2 SYGVKD. This CDR3 reads CAISRQGSYEQYF.

The J gene is TRBJ1-2, the V gene TRBV19; TCRdb lists TRBD1, though no DNA is available to test this call. CDR1 LNHDA and CDR2 SQIVND come from the germline V gene (reference sequence). The CDR3 length is 13 residues. The CDR3 spells CASSIPAGKGYTF.

The V call is TRBV30, the J call TRBJ2-5; as DNA is missing, the TRBD1 call by TCRdb cannot be tested. This CDR3 is 16 amino acids long. Germline V gives CDR1 GTSNPN, CDR2 SVGIG (reference sequence). The CDR3 here is CAWSPGDVRGGETQYF.

CDR3 region: CASSLPKYGGAPVYEQYF. The rearrangement joins TRBV4-1 to TRBJ2-7; the D call from TCRdb, TRBD1, cannot be confirmed without DNA. The CDR3 length is 18 residues. From germline, CDR1 is MGHRA and CDR2 YSYEKL.

V is TRBV28 and J is TRBJ1-1. The CDR3 has 14 amino acids. In germline, CDR1 is MDHEN, CDR2 SYDVKM. The CDR3 loop reads CASSFTMVFTEAFF.

The chain employs TRBV12-3 or TRBV12-4 and TRBJ2-1; checking the TCRdb D call of TRBD1 is not possible without DNA. The CDR3 is 14 residues long. Here the CDR3 reads CASRPRTTADEQFF.

This rearrangement joins TRBV6-5 to TRBJ2-7. The CDR3 has 14 residues. Per germline, CDR1 MNHEY and CDR2 SVGAGI. CDR3 in amino acids: CASSTRQTTYEQYF.

CDR3 residues: CSAKRTGQETQYF. The V gene is TRBV20-1, the J gene TRBJ2-5; TCRdb's D gene call, TRBD1, goes unchecked for lack of DNA. Germline loops: CDR1 DFQATT, CDR2 SNEGSKA (reference sequence). The CDR3 extends over 13 amino acids.

The chain couples TRBV11-2 to TRBJ1-6; checking the TCRdb D call of TRBD1 is not possible without DNA. The CDR3 length is 16 residues. Germline V lookup: CDR1 SGHAT, CDR2 FQNNGV. The CDR3 loop is CASSSPVRYYNSPLHF.

The chain links TRBV7-3 to TRBJ2-3. The CDR3 loop spans 15 amino acids. Germline assignment: CDR1 SGHTA and CDR2 FQGTGA. The CDR3 spells CASSLTGLYTDTQYF.

The chain combines TRBV23-1 with TRBJ2-6; checking the TCRdb D call of TRBD1 is not possible without DNA. TRBV23-1 is an ORF for which the function is uncertain. This CDR3 is 18 amino acids long. CDR3 region: CATRSGAGALSGANVLTF.

The gene calls are TRBV11-3 and TRBJ2-1. The CDR3 runs to 14 residues. Germline CDR1 is SGHNT and CDR2 is YENEEA. This CDR3 reads CASSLADNYNEQFF. Drawing the rest from reference TRBV11-3 and TRBJ2-1, the complete variable domain is EAGVVQSPRYKIIEKKQPVAFWCNPISGHNTLYWYLQNLGQGPELLIRYENEEAVDDSQLPKDRFSAERLKGVDSTLKIQPAELGDSAVYLCASSLADNYNEQFFGPGTRLTVL.

This chain joins TRBV11-2 and TRBJ2-6. This CDR3 is built from 15 residues. Germline values: CDR1 SGHAT, CDR2 FQNNGV. The CDR3: CASSPEASGANVLTF. Full variable domain (rest looked up from reference TRBV11-2 and TRBJ2-6): EAGVAQSPRYKIIEKRQSVAFWCNPISGHATLYWYQQILGQGPKLLIQFQNNGVVDDSQLPKDRFSAERLKGVDSTLKIQPAKLEDSAVYLCASSPEASGANVLTFGAGSRLTVL.

The chain employs TRBV30 and TRBJ2-1; absent DNA, TCRdb's TRBD2 call cannot be checked. CDR3 length: 12 amino acids. Germline V gives CDR1 GTSNPN, CDR2 SVGIG (reference sequence). CDR3: CAWSGNTGGQFF.

The chain links TRBV7-2 to TRBJ2-5; TCRdb reports TRBD1, a call that lacks DNA to check it against. CDR3 length: 16 amino acids. CDR1 is SGHTA and CDR2 is FQGNSA in the germline V gene. CDR3 in amino acids: CASRKINRGGQETQYF.

The chain is built from TRBV30 and TRBJ1-3. The germline V gene encodes CDR1 GTSNPN and CDR2 SVGIG (reference sequence). The CDR3 is 16 residues long. The CDR3 reads CAWSVSGPGGGNTIYF.

The gene calls are TRBV28 and TRBJ2-7; without DNA, the TCRdb call of TRBD1 cannot be checked. Germline CDR1 reads MDHEN; CDR2 reads SYDVKM. This CDR3 has 16 residues. The chain's CDR3 is CASSILRDRDPYEQYF.

The chain is built from TRBV11-2 and TRBJ1-2; TCRdb names TRBD1, which stays unverified in the absence of DNA. Germline V gives CDR1 SGHAT, CDR2 FQNNGV. The CDR3 runs to 14 residues. The CDR3 is CASSPGAGWGGYTF.

The chain employs TRBV19 and TRBJ2-1; the D call from TCRdb, TRBD1, cannot be confirmed without DNA. Germline V CDR1 and CDR2: LNHDA, SQIVND (reference sequence). CDR3 length: 15 amino acids. The CDR3 reads CASSIGQGEGNEQFF.

CDR3 protein: CASSGQGEGFF. This rearrangement joins TRBV2 to TRBJ2-1; TCRdb outputs TRBD1, but without DNA this stays unchecked. Germline assignment: CDR1 SNHLY and CDR2 FYNNEI. This CDR3 contains 11 residues.

The CDR3 spells CASSGNKKETQYF. This sequence joins TRBV27 and TRBJ2-5. This CDR3 has 13 residues. In germline, CDR1 is MNHEY, CDR2 SMNVEV (reference sequence).

This chain connects TRBV5-1 to TRBJ1-5. This CDR3 has 15 amino acids. Germline CDR1 and CDR2: SGHRS and YFSETQ. This chain's CDR3 is CASSLGTEINQPQHF.

The rearrangement links TRBV9 to TRBJ2-5; there is no DNA to check the TCRdb D call of TRBD2. The CDR3 consists of 13 residues. Germline loops: CDR1 SGDLS, CDR2 YYNGEE. The CDR3 here is CASSVGREETQYF.

This chain links TRBV5-1 with TRBJ1-1; absent DNA, TCRdb's TRBD1 call cannot be checked. The CDR3 is 17 amino acids. Germline V lookup: CDR1 SGHRS, CDR2 YFSETQ. CDR3 residues: CASSLVGTLPLKVEAFF.

This rearrangement joins TRBV10-2 to TRBJ2-1; TCRdb returns TRBD1, unconfirmable since there is no DNA. This CDR3 is 16 amino acids long. The germline gives CDR1 WSHSY, CDR2 SAAADI. The chain's CDR3 is CASRTAGGGSYNEQFF.